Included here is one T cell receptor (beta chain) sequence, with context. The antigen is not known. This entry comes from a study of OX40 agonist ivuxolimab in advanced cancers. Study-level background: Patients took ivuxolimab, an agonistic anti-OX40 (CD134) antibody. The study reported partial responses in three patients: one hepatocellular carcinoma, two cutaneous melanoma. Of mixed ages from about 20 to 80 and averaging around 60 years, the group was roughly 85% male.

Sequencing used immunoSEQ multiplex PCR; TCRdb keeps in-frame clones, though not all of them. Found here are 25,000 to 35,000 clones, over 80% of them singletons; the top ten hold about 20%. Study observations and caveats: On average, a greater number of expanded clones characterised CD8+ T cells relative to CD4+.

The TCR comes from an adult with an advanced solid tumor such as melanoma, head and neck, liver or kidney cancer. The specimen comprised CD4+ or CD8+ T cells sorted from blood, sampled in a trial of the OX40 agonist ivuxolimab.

The CDR3 DNA sequence: TGTGCCAGCTCACCCCCGGGGTTCGGAAACACCATATATTTT. It is translated as CASSPPGFGNTIYF. The chain carries TRBV18 and TRBJ1-3; the D is unclear. The germline gives CDR1 KGHSH, CDR2 LQKENI. Trimming took 3 bases from V and 4 from J, leaving 10 bases between them. The CDR3 has 14 residues.